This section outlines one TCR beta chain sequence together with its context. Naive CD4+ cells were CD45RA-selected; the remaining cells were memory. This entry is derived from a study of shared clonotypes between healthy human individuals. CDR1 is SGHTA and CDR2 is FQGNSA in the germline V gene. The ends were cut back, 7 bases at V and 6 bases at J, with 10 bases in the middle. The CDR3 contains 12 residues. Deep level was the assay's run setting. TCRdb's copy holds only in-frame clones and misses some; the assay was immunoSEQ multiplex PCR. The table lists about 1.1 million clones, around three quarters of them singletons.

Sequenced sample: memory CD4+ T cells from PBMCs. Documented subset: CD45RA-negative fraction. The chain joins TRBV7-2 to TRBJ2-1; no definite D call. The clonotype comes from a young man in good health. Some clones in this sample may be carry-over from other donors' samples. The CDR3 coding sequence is TGTGCCAGCACCTGGATCGTCAATGAGCAGTTCTTC. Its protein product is CASTWIVNEQFF.